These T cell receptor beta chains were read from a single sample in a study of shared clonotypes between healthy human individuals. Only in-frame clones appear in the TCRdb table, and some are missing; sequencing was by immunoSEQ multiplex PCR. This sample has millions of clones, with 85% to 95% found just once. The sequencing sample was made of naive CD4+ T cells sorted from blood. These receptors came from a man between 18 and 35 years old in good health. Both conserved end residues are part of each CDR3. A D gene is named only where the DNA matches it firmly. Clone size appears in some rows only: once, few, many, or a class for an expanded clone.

TGTGCCAGCAGGAAACAGGGCGTTAACACTGAAGCTTTCTTT	CASRKQGVNTEAFF	TRBJ1-1	.	TRBV27	.
TGTGCCAGCAGCCCCCCGTGGGGGACTAGCGGTTATGAGCAGTTCTTC	CASSPPWGTSGYEQFF	TRBJ2-1	TRBD2	TRBV9	.
TGTGCCAGCAGCTTAAGGGGTCTAGCCAAAAACATTCAGTACTTC	CASSLRGLAKNIQYF	TRBJ2-4	.	TRBV5-6	.
TGCGCCAGCAGCCAAGAGATGACAGACAATTCACCCCTCCACTTT	CASSQEMTDNSPLHF	TRBJ1-6	.	TRBV4-1	once
TGTGCCAGCAGTTTTGTCTCGCCAGGGGTCATGGAGACCCAGTACTTC	CASSFVSPGVMETQYF	TRBJ2-5	.	TRBV28	.
TGTGCCAGCAGCCTGGGACAGGGGGTCTACGAGCAGTACTTC	CASSLGQGVYEQYF	TRBJ2-7	TRBD1	TRBV6-1	.
TGTGCCAGCTCAGGGGCATCCGGGGAGCTGTTTTTT	CASSGASGELFF	TRBJ2-2	.	TRBV2	.
TGCGCCAGCAGCCAAGAGTACCTAGCGGAGTTCTACGAGCAGTACTTC	CASSQEYLAEFYEQYF	TRBJ2-7	TRBD2	TRBV4-1	.
TGTGCCTGGAAGAGCTCCTACAATGAGCAGTTCTTC	CAWKSSYNEQFF	TRBJ2-1	.	TRBV30	.
TGTGCCAGCATCGGGACTAGCGGGGGGGATCGTGAGCAGTTCTTC	CASIGTSGGDREQFF	TRBJ2-1	TRBD2	TRBV11-2	once
TGTGCCAGCAGACGGGGAACTAATGAAAAACTGTTTTTT	CASRRGTNEKLFF	TRBJ1-4	.	TRBV2	.
TGTGCCAGTAGTTTCCTGGACAGGGACCAGCCCCAGCATTTT	CASSFLDRDQPQHF	TRBJ1-5	TRBD1	TRBV19	.
TGCGCCACCCGCGGGGCAGGGGGGTTCTTC	CATRGAGGFF	TRBJ2-1	.	TRBV10-1	.
TGTGCCAGCAGTTTCGCCAGGGGCACTGAAGCTTTCTTT	CASSFARGTEAFF	TRBJ1-1	.	TRBV6-5	.
TGTGCCAGCAGCTTCGGACTAGCGGGGAGCCAAGAGACCCAGTACTTC	CASSFGLAGSQETQYF	TRBJ2-5	TRBD2	TRBV5-5	.
TGTGCCAGCAGTTCCCCCGCGGAGGGCAATGGCTACACCTTC	CASSSPAEGNGYTF	TRBJ1-2	.	TRBV27	.
TGTGCCATCAGTGACAGTGCCGTGAGGGGGACTGAAGCTTTCTTT	CAISDSAVRGTEAFF	TRBJ1-1	.	TRBV10-3	.
TGTGCCAGTAGTATACTGGGGCAGGGGATCGGGGAGCTGTTTTTT	CASSILGQGIGELFF	TRBJ2-2	.	TRBV19	.
TGTGCCAGCTCACCGGGCTCAACTAACCCGGGGGCTTTCTTT	CASSPGSTNPGAFF	TRBJ1-1	.	TRBV18	.
TGTGCCAGCAGCTCGACAGGGGGTAAAGGCACGACCATATATTTT	CASSSTGGKGTTIYF	TRBJ1-3	TRBD1	TRBV5-4	.
TGCGCCAGCATAAGGGACACGTTATTCACCCTCCACTTT	CASIRDTLFTLHF	TRBJ1-6	.	TRBV10-1	.
TGTGCCAGCTCACCGCGGACACCTCCCTACGAGCAGTACTTC	CASSPRTPPYEQYF	TRBJ2-7	.	TRBV18	.
TGTGCCAGCAAGTATGGCGGGAAGGGGGTCACCGGGGAGCTGTTTTTT	CASKYGGKGVTGELFF	TRBJ2-2	.	TRBV27	.
TGTGCCAGCAGCCCCCTGACAGGGTCGTTCCAAGAGACCCAGTACTTC	CASSPLTGSFQETQYF	TRBJ2-5	TRBD1	TRBV11-2	.
TGTGCCAGTAGTCCGGGACAGGGGGTTCGTGGCTACACCTTC	CASSPGQGVRGYTF	TRBJ1-2	TRBD1	TRBV19	.
TGTGCCAGCAGTTACCGTCGGGGGAGTCTACAAGAGACCCAGTACTTC	CASSYRRGSLQETQYF	TRBJ2-5	.	TRBV6-6	.
TGTGCCAGCAGCTCTGCGGGCACGGTCATGGATACGCAGTATTTT	CASSSAGTVMDTQYF	TRBJ2-3	.	TRBV6-5	.
TGTGCCAGCAGTTACGGAGACAGGGGGTATGGCTACACCTTC	CASSYGDRGYGYTF	TRBJ1-2	TRBD1	TRBV6-5	.
TGTGCCAGTAGGTCAGGACAGGGGGAAAAGCAGTACTTC	CASRSGQGEKQYF	TRBJ2-7	TRBD1	TRBV19	.
TGTGCCAGCGCAGTCACAGATACGCAGTATTTT	CASAVTDTQYF	TRBJ2-3	.	TRBV2	.
TGTGCCAGCAATTCAGGGACCTACGAGCAGTACTTC	CASNSGTYEQYF	TRBJ2-7	.	TRBV25-1	.
TGTGCTAGCAGCCCCGGTTTGTCCGGGGAGCTGTTTTTT	CASSPGLSGELFF	TRBJ2-2	.	TRBV7-7	.
TGTGCCAGCTCACCCGCGGCAGCTGAAAAACTGTTTTTT	CASSPAAAEKLFF	TRBJ1-4	.	TRBV18	.
TGTGCCAGCAGCTTCATTAGCGGGGGGGCCCGGGAGACCCAGTACTTC	CASSFISGGARETQYF	TRBJ2-5	TRBD2	TRBV5-4	.
TGTGCCTGGAGTTCCCTTCGTTCTAATGAAAAACTGTTTTTT	CAWSSLRSNEKLFF	TRBJ1-4	.	TRBV30	.
TGCGCCAGCAGCTTGACCCGCCGGGACGCCGGGGAGACCCAGTACTTC	CASSLTRRDAGETQYF	TRBJ2-5	.	TRBV5-1	once
TGCGCCAGCAGTTGGACTAGCGGGGCCGGGGAGCTGTTTTTT	CASSWTSGAGELFF	TRBJ2-2	TRBD2	TRBV10-1	.
TGTGCCAGCAGTGTTGGGCAGGGGACTCAGCCCCAGCATTTT	CASSVGQGTQPQHF	TRBJ1-5	.	TRBV6-5	.
TGCGCCAGCCAGGTAGCGGGGGGTCGCACAGATACGCAGTATTTT	CASQVAGGRTDTQYF	TRBJ2-3	TRBD2	TRBV10-2	.
TGTGCCACCAGCAGCCCCGGACAGGGAGATAACTATGGCTACACCTTC	CATSSPGQGDNYGYTF	TRBJ1-2	TRBD1	TRBV15	.
TGTGCCAGCAACCAACGCAACAGGGGCAGCTCCTACGAGCAGTACTTC	CASNQRNRGSSYEQYF	TRBJ2-7	TRBD1	TRBV2	.
TGTGCCAGCAGGGCCGGGACAGGGGTCACCTACGAGCAGTACTTC	CASRAGTGVTYEQYF	TRBJ2-7	TRBD1	TRBV11-2	.
TGTGCCAGCAGCAAGGGGCAATACGGGAGGGAGACCCAGTACTTC	CASSKGQYGRETQYF	TRBJ2-5	TRBD2	TRBV7-2	.
TGTGCCAGCAGTGAGAAAGGGCGCTATGGCTACACCTTC	CASSEKGRYGYTF	TRBJ1-2	.	TRBV2	.
TGCGCCAGCAGACCAAGGATAGGGTGGGAGAGCAATCAGCCCCAGCATTTT	CASRPRIGWESNQPQHF	TRBJ1-5	.	TRBV4-1	once
TGTGCCAGCTCACCCGGGGCTACTCTAGATACGCAGTATTTT	CASSPGATLDTQYF	TRBJ2-3	.	TRBV18	.
TGTGCCAGCAGCTTTGGACAGCTGAACACCGGGGAGCTGTTTTTT	CASSFGQLNTGELFF	TRBJ2-2	.	TRBV11-2	.
TGTGCCAGCTCCGCACCGGGACGGGAGAGTGAAAAACTGTTTTTT	CASSAPGRESEKLFF	TRBJ1-4	.	TRBV18	.